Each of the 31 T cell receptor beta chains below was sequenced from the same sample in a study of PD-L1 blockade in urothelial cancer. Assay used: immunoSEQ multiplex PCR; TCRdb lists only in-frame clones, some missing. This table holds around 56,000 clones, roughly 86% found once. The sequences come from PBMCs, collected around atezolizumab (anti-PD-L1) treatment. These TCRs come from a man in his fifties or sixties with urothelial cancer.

This CDR3 is CASSVGNGKETQYF. The CDR3 bases are TGTGCCAGCAGCGTAGGAAACGGGAAAGAGACCCAGTACTTC. J is TRBJ2-5 and V is TRBV9, with D possibly matching TRBD2 (5 bases). This CDR3 has 14 residues. V was clipped by 0 bases and J by 3 bases, with 9 bases between them. The germline V gene has CDR1 SGDLS and CDR2 YYNGEE.

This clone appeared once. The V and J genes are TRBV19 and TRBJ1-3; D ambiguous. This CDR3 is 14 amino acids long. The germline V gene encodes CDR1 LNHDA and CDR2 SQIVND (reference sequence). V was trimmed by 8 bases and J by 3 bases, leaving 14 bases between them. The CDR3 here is CASGQTGSGNTIYF. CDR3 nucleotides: TGTGCCAGTGGCCAGACGGGAAGTGGAAACACCATATATTTT.

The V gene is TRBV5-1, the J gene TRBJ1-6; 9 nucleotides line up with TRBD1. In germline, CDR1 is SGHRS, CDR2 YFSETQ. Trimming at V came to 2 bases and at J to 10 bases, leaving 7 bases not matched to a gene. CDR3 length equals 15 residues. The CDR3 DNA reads TGCGCCAGCAGCTTATCGGGACAGGGTAGATCACCCCTCCACTTT. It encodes CASSLSGQGRSPLHF.

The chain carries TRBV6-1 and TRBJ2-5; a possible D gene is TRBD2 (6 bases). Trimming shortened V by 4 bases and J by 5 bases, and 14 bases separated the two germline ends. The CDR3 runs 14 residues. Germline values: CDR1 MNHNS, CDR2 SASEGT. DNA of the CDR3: TGTGCCAGCAGTGGGGACTTACTAGGCGAGACCCAGTACTTC. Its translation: CASSGDLLGETQYF.

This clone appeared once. DNA of the CDR3: TGTGCCAGCAGCCACCTGCGTGGACGGACAGAAAAACTGTTTTTT. Protein product: CASSHLRGRTEKLFF. This sequence joins TRBV7-9 and TRBJ1-4, with TRBD1 as a possible D gene (5 bases). The CDR3 runs 15 residues. From germline, CDR1 is SEHNR and CDR2 FQNEAQ (reference sequence). V lost 5 bases and J lost 8, with 18 bases in between. Combining the CDR3 with reference TRBV7-9 and TRBJ1-4 gives the whole variable domain DTGVSQNPRHKITKRGQNVTFRCDPISEHNRLYWYRQTLGQGPEFLTYFQNEAQLEKSRLLSDRFSAERPKGSFSTLEIQRTEQGDSAMYLCASSHLRGRTEKLFFGSGTQLSVL.

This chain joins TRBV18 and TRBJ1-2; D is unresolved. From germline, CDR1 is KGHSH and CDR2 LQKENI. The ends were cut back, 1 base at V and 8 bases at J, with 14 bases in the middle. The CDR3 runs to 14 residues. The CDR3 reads CASSPQGGFEGYTF. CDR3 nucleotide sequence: TGTGCCAGCTCACCACAGGGAGGGTTTGAAGGCTACACCTTC.

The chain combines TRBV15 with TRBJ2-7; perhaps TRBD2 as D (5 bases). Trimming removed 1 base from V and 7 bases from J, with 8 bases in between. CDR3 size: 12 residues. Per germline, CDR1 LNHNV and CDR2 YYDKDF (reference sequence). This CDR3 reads CATSRVEREQYF. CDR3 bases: TGTGCCACCAGCAGAGTCGAGCGGGAGCAGTACTTC.

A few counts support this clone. CDR3 amino acids: CASCPRDTNTGELFF. The CDR3 DNA follows: TGTGCCAGCTGCCCCCGGGACACGAACACCGGGGAGCTGTTTTTT. J is TRBJ2-2 and V is TRBV2; maybe TRBD1 (6 bases). CDR3 size: 15 residues. Trimming took 8 bases from V and 0 from J, leaving 13 bases between them. The germline V gene has CDR1 SNHLY and CDR2 FYNNEI.

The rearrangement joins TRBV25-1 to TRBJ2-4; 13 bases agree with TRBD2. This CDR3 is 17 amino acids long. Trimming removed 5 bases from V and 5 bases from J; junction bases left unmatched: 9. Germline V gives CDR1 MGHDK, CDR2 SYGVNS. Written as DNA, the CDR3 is TGTGCCAGCAGTAGGACTAGCGGGAGCTTCGTGGAAAACATTCAGTACTTC. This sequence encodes CASSRTSGSFVENIQYF. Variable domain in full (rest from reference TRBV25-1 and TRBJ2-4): EADIYQTPRYLVIGTGKKITLECSQTMGHDKMYWYQQDPGMELHLIHYSYGVNSTEKGDLSSESTVSRIRTEHFPLTLESARPSHTSQYLCASSRTSGSFVENIQYFGAGTRLSVL.

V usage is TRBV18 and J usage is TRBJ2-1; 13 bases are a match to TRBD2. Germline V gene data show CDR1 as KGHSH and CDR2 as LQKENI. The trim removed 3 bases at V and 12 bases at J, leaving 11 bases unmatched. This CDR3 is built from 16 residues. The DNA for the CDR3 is TGTGCCAGCTCACCTCCGGGACTAGCGGGATCGGGGAGGCAGTTCTTC. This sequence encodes CASSPPGLAGSGRQFF.

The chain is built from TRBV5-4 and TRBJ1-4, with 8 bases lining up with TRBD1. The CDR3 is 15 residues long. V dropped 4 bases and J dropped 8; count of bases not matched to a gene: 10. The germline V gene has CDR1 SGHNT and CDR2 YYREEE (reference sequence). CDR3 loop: CASSPSQGAGEKLFF. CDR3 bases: TGTGCCAGCAGCCCTTCCCAGGGGGCAGGAGAAAAACTGTTTTTT.

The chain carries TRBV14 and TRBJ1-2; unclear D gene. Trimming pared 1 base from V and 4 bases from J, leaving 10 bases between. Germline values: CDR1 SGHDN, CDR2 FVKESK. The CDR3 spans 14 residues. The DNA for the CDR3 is TGTGCCAGCAGCCAAGTTTCAGGTTCCTATGGCTACACCTTC. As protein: CASSQVSGSYGYTF.

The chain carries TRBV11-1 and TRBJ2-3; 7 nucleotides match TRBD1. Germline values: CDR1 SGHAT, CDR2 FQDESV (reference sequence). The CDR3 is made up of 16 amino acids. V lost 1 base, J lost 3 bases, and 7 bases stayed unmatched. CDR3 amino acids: CASSLVEGAVTDTQYF. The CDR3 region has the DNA TGTGCCAGCAGCTTAGTAGAGGGGGCCGTAACAGATACGCAGTATTTT.

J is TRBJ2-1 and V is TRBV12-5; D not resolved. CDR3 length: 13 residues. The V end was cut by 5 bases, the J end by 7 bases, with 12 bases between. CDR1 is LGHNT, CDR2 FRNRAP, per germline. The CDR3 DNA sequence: TGTGCTAGTGGTACACCTAGTGGGAATGAGCAGTTCTTC. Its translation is CASGTPSGNEQFF. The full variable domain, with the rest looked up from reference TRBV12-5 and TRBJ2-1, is DARVTQTPRHKVTEMGQEVTMRCQPILGHNTVFWYRQTMMQGLELLAYFRNRAPLDDSGMPKDRFSAEMPDATLATLKIQPSEPRDSAVYFCASGTPSGNEQFFGPGTRLTVL.

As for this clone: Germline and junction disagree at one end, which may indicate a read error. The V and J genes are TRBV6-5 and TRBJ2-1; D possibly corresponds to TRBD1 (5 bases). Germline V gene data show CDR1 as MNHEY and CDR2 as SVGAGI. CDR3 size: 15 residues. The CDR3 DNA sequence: TGTGCCAGCAGACCGACAGTTATCCCCTCCAATGTGCAGTTCTTC. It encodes CASRPTVIPSNVQFF.

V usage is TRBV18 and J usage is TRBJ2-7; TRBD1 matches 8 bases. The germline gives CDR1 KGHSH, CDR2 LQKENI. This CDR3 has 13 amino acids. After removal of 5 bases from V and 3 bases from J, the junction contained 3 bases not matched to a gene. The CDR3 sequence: CASSYGTGYEQYF. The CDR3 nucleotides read TGTGCCAGCTCATATGGGACAGGCTACGAGCAGTACTTC.

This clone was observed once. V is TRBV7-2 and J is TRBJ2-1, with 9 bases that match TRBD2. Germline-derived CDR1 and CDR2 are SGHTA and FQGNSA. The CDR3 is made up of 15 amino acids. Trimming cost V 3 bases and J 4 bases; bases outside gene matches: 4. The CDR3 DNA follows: TGTGCCAGCAGCTTGTCTAGCGGGACGTACAATGAGCAGTTCTTC. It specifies CASSLSSGTYNEQFF.

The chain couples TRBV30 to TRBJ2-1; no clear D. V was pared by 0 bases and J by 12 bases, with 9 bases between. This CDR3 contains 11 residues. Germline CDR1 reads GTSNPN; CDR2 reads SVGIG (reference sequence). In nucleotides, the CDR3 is TGTGCCTGGAGTGTACAGATACGGCAGTTCTTC. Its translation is CAWSVQIRQFF.

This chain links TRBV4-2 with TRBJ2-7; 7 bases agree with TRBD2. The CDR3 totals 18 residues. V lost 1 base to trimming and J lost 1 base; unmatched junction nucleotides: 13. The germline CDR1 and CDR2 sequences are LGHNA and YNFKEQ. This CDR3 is CASSQAGSAGAPSYEQYF. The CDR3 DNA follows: TGTGCCAGCAGCCAAGCTGGTTCGGCGGGAGCCCCGTCCTACGAGCAGTACTTC.

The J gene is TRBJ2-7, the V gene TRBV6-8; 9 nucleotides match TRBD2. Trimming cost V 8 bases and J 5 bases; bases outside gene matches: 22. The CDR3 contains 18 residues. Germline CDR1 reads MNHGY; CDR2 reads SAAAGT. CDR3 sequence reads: CASVDSGSSGPGAHEQYF. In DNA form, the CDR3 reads TGTGCCAGCGTCGATAGCGGGAGTTCTGGTCCCGGGGCCCACGAGCAGTACTTC.

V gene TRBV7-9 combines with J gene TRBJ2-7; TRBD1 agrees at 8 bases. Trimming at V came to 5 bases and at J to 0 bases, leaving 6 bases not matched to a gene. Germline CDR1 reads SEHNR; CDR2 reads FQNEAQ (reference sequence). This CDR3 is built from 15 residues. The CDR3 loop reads CASSRTGWNSYEQYF. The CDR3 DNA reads TGTGCCAGCAGCAGGACAGGGTGGAACTCCTACGAGCAGTACTTC.

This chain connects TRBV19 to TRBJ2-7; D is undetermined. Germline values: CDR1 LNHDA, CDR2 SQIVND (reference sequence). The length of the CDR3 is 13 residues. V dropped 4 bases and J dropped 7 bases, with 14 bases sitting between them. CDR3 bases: TGTGCCAGTAGTACTGGATCGCGGTGGGAGCAGTACTTC. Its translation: CASSTGSRWEQYF. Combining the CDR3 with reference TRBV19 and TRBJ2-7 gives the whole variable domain DGGITQSPKYLFRKEGQNVTLSCEQNLNHDAMYWYRQDPGQGLRLIYYSQIVNDFQKGDIAEGYSVSREKKESFPLTVTSAQKNPTAFYLCASSTGSRWEQYFGPGTRLTVT.

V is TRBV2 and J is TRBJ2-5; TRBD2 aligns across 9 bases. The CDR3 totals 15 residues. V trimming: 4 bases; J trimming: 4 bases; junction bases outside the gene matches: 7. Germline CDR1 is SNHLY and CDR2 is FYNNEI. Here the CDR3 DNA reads TGTGCCAGCAGTGTTCCTGCGGGAGGGCCAGAGACCCAGTACTTC. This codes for CASSVPAGGPETQYF.

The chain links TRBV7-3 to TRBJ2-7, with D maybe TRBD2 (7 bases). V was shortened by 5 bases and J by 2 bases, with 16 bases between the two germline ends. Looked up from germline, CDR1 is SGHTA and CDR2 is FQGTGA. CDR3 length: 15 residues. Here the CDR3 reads CASSPTGGAAYEQYF. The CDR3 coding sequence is TGTGCCAGCAGCCCCACTGGGGGGGCCGCCTACGAGCAGTACTTC.

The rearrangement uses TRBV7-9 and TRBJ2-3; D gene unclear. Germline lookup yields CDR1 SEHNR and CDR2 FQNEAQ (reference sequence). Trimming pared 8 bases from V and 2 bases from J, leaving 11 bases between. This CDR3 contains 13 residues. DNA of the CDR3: TGTGCCAGCCGGCGGCAGACCACAGATACGCAGTATTTT. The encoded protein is CASRRQTTDTQYF.

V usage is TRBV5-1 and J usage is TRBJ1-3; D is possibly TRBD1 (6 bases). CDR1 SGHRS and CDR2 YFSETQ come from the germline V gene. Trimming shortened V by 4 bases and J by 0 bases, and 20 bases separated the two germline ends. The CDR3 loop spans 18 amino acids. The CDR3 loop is CASSQAPTGFYSGNTIYF. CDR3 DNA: TGCGCCAGCAGCCAAGCCCCGACAGGCTTCTACTCTGGAAACACCATATATTTT.

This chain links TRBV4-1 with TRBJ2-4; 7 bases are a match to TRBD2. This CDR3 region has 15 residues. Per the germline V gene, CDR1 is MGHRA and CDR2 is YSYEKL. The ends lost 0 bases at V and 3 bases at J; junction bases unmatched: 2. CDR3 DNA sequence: TGCGCCAGCAGCCAAGAGGGGGGGGTCAAAAACATTCAGTACTTC. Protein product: CASSQEGGVKNIQYF.

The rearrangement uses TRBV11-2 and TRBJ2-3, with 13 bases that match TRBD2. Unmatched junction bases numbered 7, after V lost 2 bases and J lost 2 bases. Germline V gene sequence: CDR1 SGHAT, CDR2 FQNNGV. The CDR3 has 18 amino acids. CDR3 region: CASSLQGLAGAYTDTQYF. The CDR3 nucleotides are TGTGCCAGCAGCTTACAAGGACTAGCGGGAGCCTACACAGATACGCAGTATTTT.

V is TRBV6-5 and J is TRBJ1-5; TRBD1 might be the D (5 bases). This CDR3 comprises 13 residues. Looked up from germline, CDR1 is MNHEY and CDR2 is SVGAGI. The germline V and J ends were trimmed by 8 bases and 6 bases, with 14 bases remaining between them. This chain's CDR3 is CASATPQGQPQHF. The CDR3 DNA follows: TGTGCCAGCGCTACACCTCAGGGTCAGCCCCAGCATTTT.

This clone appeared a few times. The CDR3 sequence: CATNHNGADNSPLHF. In nucleotides, the CDR3 is TGTGCCACAAATCATAATGGGGCCGATAATTCACCCCTCCACTTT. The V call is TRBV27, the J call TRBJ1-6; D perhaps matches TRBD1 (5 bases). The CDR3 length is 15 residues. The germline gives CDR1 MNHEY, CDR2 SMNVEV (reference sequence). V lost 10 bases, J lost 5 bases, and 18 bases lay in between.

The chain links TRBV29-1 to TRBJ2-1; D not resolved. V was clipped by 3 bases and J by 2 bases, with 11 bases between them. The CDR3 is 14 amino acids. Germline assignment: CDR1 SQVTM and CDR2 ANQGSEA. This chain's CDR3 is CSVDLVKTYNEQFF. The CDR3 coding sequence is TGCAGCGTTGACTTAGTGAAAACCTACAATGAGCAGTTCTTC.